This T cell receptor (beta chain) emerged from a study of T cell repertoires in cytomegalovirus infection. Comments on this clonotype: Its antigen is undetermined.

TCRdb called the reads again in MiXCR, with one record for every CDR3 protein. Of 830,000 or so distinct CDR3 sequences listed, about 30% are singletons. The CDR3 loop spans 15 amino acids. With 2 bases removed from V and 3 bases from J, the gap between germline ends came to 13 bases. Germline V lookup: CDR1 SGHRS, CDR2 YFSETQ. The sample here was cultured CD8+ T cells from PBMCs, taken from culture after CMV antigen stimulation. The J gene is TRBJ2-3, the V gene TRBV5-1; D is perhaps TRBD2 (5 bases). The sequence derives from a human donor in good health (CMV status not recorded). Some clones in this sample may be carry-over from other donors' samples. CDR3 nucleotide sequence: TGCGCCAGCAGCTTAGTCGTCAGCGGTACAGATACGCAGTATTTT. Residues: CASSLVVSGTDTQYF.